The clone carrying this TCR beta chain has only a few counts. In the original workflow: Amplifying reference gene primers gave estimates of nucleated cell counts. The protocol was immunoSEQ multiplex PCR, while the TCRdb copy is restricted to in-frame clones and leaves out a portion. V, J and clone size are taken as reported in that table, and D and trimming were inferred from the DNA itself. The sample shows approximately 220,000 clones, more than 65% of them seen only once. These data belong to a study of blood T cell repertoires in COVID-19. Study-wide background: Collection of acute and convalescent COVID-19 samples took place in the United States, Italy and Spain. PBMCs, B-cell-depleted T cells, or T cells were the source of the cDNA or gDNA that made up the material.

The V end was cut by 5 bases, the J end by 6 bases, with 8 bases between. Germline V gives CDR1 MNHEY, CDR2 SVGEGT. This CDR3 region has 11 residues. Sample: peripheral blood. The chain carries TRBV6-2 or TRBV6-3 and TRBJ2-7; D call uncertain. The clonotype originates from a woman aged 30 to 39 who had recovered from COVID-19. The CDR3 DNA follows: TGTGCCAGCAGTATGCTCGGCGAGCAGTACTTC. Protein product: CASSMLGEQYF.